This is a list of T cell receptor beta chains from one sample in a study of shared clonotypes between healthy human individuals. Produced via immunoSEQ multiplex PCR; TCRdb's table is partial and in-frame only. The table includes about 1 million clones, under 80% detected once. Specimen: memory CD4+ T cells sorted from blood. The receptors were sampled from a man younger than 35 in good health. Both conserved end residues are part of each CDR3. Each record gives: V gene, clone size, D gene, J gene, CDR3 protein, CDR3 DNA. The D gene is left open where the match is weak. The size of a clone is reported for some rows only, either as once, few or many, or as a class for expanded clones.

>TRBV7-2|NA|TRBD2|TRBJ2-3
CASSPPGLAGRNTQYF
TGTGCCAGCAGCCCCCCCGGACTAGCGGGACGGAATACGCAGTATTTT
>TRBV19|NA|NA|TRBJ1-2
CASSYRDGYTF
TGTGCCAGTAGCTACAGGGATGGCTACACCTTC
>TRBV5-8|NA|NA|TRBJ2-1
CASSAGRGRYNEQFF
TGTGCCAGCAGCGCGGGAAGGGGACGATACAATGAGCAGTTCTTC
>TRBV5-8|NA|NA|TRBJ2-5
CASSFGGIQETQYF
TGTGCCAGCAGCTTTGGGGGAATCCAAGAGACCCAGTACTTC
>TRBV9|NA|NA|TRBJ2-3
CASSARDLDTQYF
TGTGCCAGCAGCGCCCGGGACCTGGATACGCAGTATTTT
>TRBV6-6|NA|TRBD2|TRBJ2-7
CASSDRGVLYEQYF
TGTGCCAGCAGTGACCGGGGGGTCCTCTACGAGCAGTACTTC
>TRBV2|NA|NA|TRBJ2-2
CASSDRAPGELFF
TGTGCCAGCAGTGACAGGGCCCCCGGGGAGCTGTTTTTT
>TRBV2|few|TRBD1|TRBJ1-2
CASFKQGAYGYTF
TGTGCCAGCTTTAAACAGGGGGCCTATGGCTACACCTTC
>TRBV5-1|NA|NA|TRBJ2-5
CASSLREGSKETQYF
TGCGCCAGCAGCCTCCGGGAAGGCTCCAAAGAGACCCAGTACTTC
>TRBV5-1|few|TRBD1|TRBJ1-2
CASSRSGTGGSYGYTF
TGCGCCAGCAGTCGTTCCGGGACAGGGGGCTCCTATGGCTACACCTTC
>TRBV28|NA|NA|TRBJ2-7
CASSRAAQDPKEYF
TGTGCCAGCAGTAGGGCCGCTCAAGACCCTAAGGAGTACTTC
>TRBV12-2|NA|NA|TRBJ1-5
CASRRDSFSNQPQHF
TGTGCAAGTCGCCGTGACAGTTTTAGCAATCAGCCCCAGCATTTT
>TRBV10-3|NA|NA|TRBJ1-6
CAISGGVGASPLHF
TGTGCCATCAGTGGAGGGGTGGGGGCATCACCCCTCCACTTT
>TRBV7-2|NA|NA|TRBJ2-2
CASSLGLGNTGELFF
TGTGCCAGCAGCTTAGGTTTAGGTAACACCGGGGAGCTGTTTTTT
>TRBV13|NA|NA|TRBJ2-3
CASSPGSGGISTDTQYF
TGTGCCAGCAGTCCCGGGTCCGGAGGGATTAGCACAGATACGCAGTATTTT
>TRBV9|NA|NA|TRBJ2-1
CASSAWVGGYNEQFF
TGTGCCAGCAGCGCGTGGGTGGGCGGGTACAATGAGCAGTTCTTC
>TRBV10-3|many|TRBD1|TRBJ1-2
CAISPRGTVANYGYTF
TGTGCCATCAGCCCCAGGGGGACGGTCGCTAACTATGGCTACACCTTC
>TRBV27|NA|TRBD2|TRBJ2-3
CASSDLLAGETDTQYF
TGTGCCAGCAGTGACTTACTAGCGGGAGAGACAGATACGCAGTATTTT
>TRBV7-4|NA|NA|TRBJ2-1
CASSPAARGAFYNEQFF
TGTGCCAGCAGCCCGGCCGCACGGGGGGCGTTCTACAATGAGCAGTTCTTC
>TRBV29-1|NA|NA|TRBJ1-1
CSAVWNSRALNTEAFF
TGCAGCGCTGTCTGGAATTCGCGAGCACTGAACACTGAAGCTTTCTTT
>TRBV6-5|NA|NA|TRBJ2-7
CASSYIIRGAPYEQYF
TGTGCCAGCAGTTACATTATTCGGGGGGCCCCGTACGAGCAGTACTTC
>TRBV7-9|NA|NA|TRBJ1-1
CASSQGMGHTEAFF
TGTGCCAGCAGCCAGGGAATGGGTCACACTGAAGCTTTCTTT
>TRBV5-1|NA|NA|TRBJ2-3
CASSLAGDTQYF
TGCGCCAGCAGCTTGGCCGGGGATACGCAGTATTTT
>TRBV5-4|NA|NA|TRBJ2-5
CASSLNVKGQETQYF
TGTGCCAGCAGCTTGAATGTTAAGGGACAAGAGACCCAGTACTTC
>TRBV6-1|once|TRBD1|TRBJ2-5
CASNPGGWETQYF
TGTGCCAGTAACCCAGGGGGCTGGGAGACCCAGTACTTC
>TRBV11-2|NA|TRBD2|TRBJ2-3
CASSLLAGGSDTQYF
TGTGCCAGCAGCTTATTAGCGGGAGGATCCGATACGCAGTATTTT
>TRBV5-1|NA|TRBD2|TRBJ2-5
CASSLGGTSGGETQYF
TGCGCCAGCAGCTTGGGCGGGACTAGCGGTGGGGAGACCCAGTACTTC
>TRBV11-3|NA|NA|TRBJ2-7
CASSLVGGVSSYEQYF
TGTGCCAGCAGCTTAGTAGGAGGGGTTAGCTCCTACGAGCAGTACTTC
>TRBV7-2|NA|NA|TRBJ2-1
CASSFSGGKSYNEQFF
TGTGCCAGCAGCTTCAGTGGCGGGAAGTCCTACAATGAGCAGTTCTTC
>TRBV6-9|NA|NA|TRBJ2-5
CASPRRGETQYF
TGTGCCAGTCCGAGGAGGGGTGAGACCCAGTACTTC
>TRBV7-9|NA|TRBD1|TRBJ1-2
CASSLKGAMVYGYTF
TGTGCCAGCAGCTTAAAGGGGGCCATGGTGTATGGCTACACCTTC
>TRBV30|NA|TRBD1|TRBJ2-7
CAWREGQGKNEQYF
TGTGCCTGGAGAGAGGGACAGGGGAAAAACGAGCAGTACTTC
>TRBV6-1|NA|NA|TRBJ1-6
CASTGSSYNSPLHF
TGTGCCAGCACAGGGAGCTCCTATAATTCACCCCTCCACTTT
>TRBV5-6|many|TRBD1|TRBJ1-4
CASSPRTGGIGEKLFF
TGTGCCAGCAGCCCCAGGACAGGGGGGATAGGGGAAAAACTGTTTTTT
>TRBV9|NA|TRBD1|TRBJ2-3
CASSGSPTGPDTQYF
TGTGCCAGCAGCGGGAGCCCGACAGGGCCAGATACGCAGTATTTT
>TRBV6-5|NA|NA|TRBJ1-2
CASSSPGEGYTF
TGTGCCAGCAGTTCCCCTGGGGAAGGCTACACCTTC
>TRBV6-5|NA|TRBD2|TRBJ2-7
CASSSREGVGEQYF
TGTGCCAGCAGTTCTCGGGAGGGGGTTGGGGAGCAGTACTTC
>TRBV6-6|NA|NA|TRBJ2-4
CASSFTPSGENIQYF
TGTGCCAGCAGCTTTACGCCCAGTGGGGAAAACATTCAGTACTTC
>TRBV5-6|NA|TRBD1|TRBJ2-5
CASSGTGGGETQYF
TGTGCCAGCAGCGGGACAGGGGGCGGGGAGACCCAGTACTTC
>TRBV6-5|NA|NA|TRBJ2-7
CASSYSYRAVSYEQYF
TGTGCCAGCAGTTACTCTTATAGAGCGGTCTCCTACGAGCAGTACTTC